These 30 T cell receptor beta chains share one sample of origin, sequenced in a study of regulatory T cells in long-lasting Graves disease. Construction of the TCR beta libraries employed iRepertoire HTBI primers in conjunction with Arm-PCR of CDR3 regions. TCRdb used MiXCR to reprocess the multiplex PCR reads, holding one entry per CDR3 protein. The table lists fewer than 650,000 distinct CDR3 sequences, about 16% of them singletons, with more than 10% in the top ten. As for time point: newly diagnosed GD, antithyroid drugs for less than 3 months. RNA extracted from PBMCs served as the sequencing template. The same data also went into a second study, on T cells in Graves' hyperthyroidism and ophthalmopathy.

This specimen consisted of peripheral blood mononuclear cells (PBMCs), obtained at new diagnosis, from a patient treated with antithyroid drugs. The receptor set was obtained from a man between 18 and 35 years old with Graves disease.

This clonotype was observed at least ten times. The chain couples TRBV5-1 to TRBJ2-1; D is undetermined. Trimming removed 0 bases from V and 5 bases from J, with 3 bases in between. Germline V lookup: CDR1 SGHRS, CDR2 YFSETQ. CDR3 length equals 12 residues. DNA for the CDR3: TGCGCCAGCAGCTTGGACCACAATGAGCAGTTCTTC. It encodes CASSLDHNEQFF.

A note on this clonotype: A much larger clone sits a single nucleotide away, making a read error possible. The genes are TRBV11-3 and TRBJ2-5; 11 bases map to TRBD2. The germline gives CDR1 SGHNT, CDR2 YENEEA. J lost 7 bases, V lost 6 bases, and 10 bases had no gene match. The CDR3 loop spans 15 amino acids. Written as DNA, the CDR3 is TGTGCCAGCAGTCAGACTAGCGGGACCAAAGCGACCCAGTACTTC. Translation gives CASSQTSGTKATQYF.

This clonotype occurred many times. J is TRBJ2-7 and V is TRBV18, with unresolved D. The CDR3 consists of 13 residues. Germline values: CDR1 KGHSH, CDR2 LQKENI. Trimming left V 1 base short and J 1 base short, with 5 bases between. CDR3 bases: TGTGCCAGCTCACCACGACCGTCCTACGAGCAGTACTTC. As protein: CASSPRPSYEQYF.

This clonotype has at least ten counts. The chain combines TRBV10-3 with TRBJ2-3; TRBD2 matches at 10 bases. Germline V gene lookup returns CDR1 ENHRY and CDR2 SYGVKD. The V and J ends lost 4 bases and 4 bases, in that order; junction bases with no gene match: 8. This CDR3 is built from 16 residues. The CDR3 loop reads CAISVSSGSLSDTQYF. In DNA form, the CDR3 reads TGTGCCATCAGTGTCTCTAGCGGGAGTTTGTCAGATACGCAGTATTTT.

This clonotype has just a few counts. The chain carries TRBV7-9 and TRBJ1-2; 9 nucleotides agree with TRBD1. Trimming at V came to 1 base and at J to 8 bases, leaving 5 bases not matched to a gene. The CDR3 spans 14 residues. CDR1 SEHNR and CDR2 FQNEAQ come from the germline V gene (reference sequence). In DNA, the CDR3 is TGTGCCAGCAGCTTAGAACGGACAGGGGAAGGCTACACCTTC. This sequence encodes CASSLERTGEGYTF.

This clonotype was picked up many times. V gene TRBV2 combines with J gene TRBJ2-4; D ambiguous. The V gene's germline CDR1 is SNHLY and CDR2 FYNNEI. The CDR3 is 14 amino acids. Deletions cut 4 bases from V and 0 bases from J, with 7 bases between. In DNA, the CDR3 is TGTGCCAGCAGTGGTGGGCAAGCCAAAAACATTCAGTACTTC. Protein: CASSGGQAKNIQYF.

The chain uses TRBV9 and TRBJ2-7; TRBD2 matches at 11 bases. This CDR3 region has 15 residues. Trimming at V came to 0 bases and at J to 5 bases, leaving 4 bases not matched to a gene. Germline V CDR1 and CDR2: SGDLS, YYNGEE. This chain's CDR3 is CASSVGVSGRDEQYF. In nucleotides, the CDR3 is TGTGCCAGCAGCGTAGGTGTTAGCGGGAGGGACGAGCAGTACTTC.

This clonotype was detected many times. The CDR3 is CASSLGTGGEAFF. For the CDR3, the DNA is TGTGCCAGCAGTTTAGGGACAGGGGGGGAAGCTTTCTTT. This chain uses TRBV27 with TRBJ1-1; TRBD1 agrees at 11 bases. The junction had 1 base not matched to a gene; V was cut back by 2 bases and J by 8 bases. CDR1 and CDR2 (germline): MNHEY, SMNVEV (reference sequence). The CDR3 is 13 residues long.

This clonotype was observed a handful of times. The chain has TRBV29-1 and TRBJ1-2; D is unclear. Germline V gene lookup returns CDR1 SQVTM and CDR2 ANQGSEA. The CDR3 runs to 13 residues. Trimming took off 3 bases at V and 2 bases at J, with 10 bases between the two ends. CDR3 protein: CSVEARFNYGYTF. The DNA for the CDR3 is TGCAGCGTTGAGGCCAGGTTCAACTATGGCTACACCTTC.

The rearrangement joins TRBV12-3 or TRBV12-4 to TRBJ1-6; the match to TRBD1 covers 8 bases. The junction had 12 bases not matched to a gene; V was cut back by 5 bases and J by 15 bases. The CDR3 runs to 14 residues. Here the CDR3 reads CASSLSAQGGLLHF. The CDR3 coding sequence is TGTGCCAGCAGTCTCTCGGCACAGGGGGGGCTCCTCCACTTT.

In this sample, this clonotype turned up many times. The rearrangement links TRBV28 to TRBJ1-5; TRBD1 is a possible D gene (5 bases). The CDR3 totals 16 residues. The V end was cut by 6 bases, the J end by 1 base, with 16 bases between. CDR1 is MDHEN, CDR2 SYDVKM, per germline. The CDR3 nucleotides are TGTGCCAGCAGCTCCCTTCGGGGGAGCAGCAATCAGCCCCAGCATTTT. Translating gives CASSSLRGSSNQPQHF.

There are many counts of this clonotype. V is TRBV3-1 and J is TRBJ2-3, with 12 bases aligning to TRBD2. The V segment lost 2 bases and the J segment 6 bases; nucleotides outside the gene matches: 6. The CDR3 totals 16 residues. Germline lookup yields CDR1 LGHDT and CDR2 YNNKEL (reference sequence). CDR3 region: CASSQLLAGGDDTQYF. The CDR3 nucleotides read TGTGCCAGCAGCCAACTACTAGCGGGAGGAGATGATACGCAGTATTTT.

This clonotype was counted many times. CDR3 loop: CASTETGDGSPLHF. The CDR3 DNA reads as TGTGCCAGCACTGAAACAGGGGATGGCTCACCCCTCCACTTT. The rearrangement links TRBV28 to TRBJ1-6; 7 positions match TRBD1. Losses at the gene ends were 7 bases for V and 10 bases for J; bases not matched to a gene: 10. Germline CDR1 reads MDHEN; CDR2 reads SYDVKM. The CDR3 is 14 amino acids.

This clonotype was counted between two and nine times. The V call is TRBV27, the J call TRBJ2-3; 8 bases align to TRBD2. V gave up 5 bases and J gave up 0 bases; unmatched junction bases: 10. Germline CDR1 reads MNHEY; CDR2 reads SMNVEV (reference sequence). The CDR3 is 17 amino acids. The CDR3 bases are TGTGCCAGCAGTCATCCACCTCGGGGGGGAAGCACAGATACGCAGTATTTT. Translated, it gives CASSHPPRGGSTDTQYF.

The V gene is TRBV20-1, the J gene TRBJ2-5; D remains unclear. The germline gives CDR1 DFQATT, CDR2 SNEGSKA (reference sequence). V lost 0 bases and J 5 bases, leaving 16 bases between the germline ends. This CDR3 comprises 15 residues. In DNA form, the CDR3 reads TGCAGTGCTAGAGATTACACGAAGTTTAAGGAGACCCAGTACTTC. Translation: CSARDYTKFKETQYF.

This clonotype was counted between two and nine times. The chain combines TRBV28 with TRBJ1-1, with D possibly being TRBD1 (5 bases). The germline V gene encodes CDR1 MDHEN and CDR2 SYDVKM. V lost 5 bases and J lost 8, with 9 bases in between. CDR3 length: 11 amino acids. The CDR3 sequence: CASSAHREAFF. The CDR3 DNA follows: TGTGCCAGCAGTGCTCACAGGGAAGCTTTCTTT.

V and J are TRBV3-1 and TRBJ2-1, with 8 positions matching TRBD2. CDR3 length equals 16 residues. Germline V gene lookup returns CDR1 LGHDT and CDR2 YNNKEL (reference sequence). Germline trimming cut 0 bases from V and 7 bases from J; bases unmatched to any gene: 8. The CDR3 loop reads CASSQDMVAGSNEQFF. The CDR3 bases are TGTGCCAGCAGCCAAGATATGGTAGCGGGATCAAATGAGCAGTTCTTC.

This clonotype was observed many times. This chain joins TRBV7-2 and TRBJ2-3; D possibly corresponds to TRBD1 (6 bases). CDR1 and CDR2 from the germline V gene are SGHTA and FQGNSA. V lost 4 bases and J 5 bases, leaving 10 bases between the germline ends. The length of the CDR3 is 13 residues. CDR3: CASSSQGGDTQYF. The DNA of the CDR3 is TGTGCCAGCAGCTCCCAAGGGGGAGATACGCAGTATTTT.

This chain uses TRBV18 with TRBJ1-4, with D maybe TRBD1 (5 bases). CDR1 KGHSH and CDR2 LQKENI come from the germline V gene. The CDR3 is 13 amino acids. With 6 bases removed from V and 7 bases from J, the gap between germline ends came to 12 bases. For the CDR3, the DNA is TGTGCCAGCTCCGGGGGATTGGGTGAAAAACTGTTTTTT. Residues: CASSGGLGEKLFF.

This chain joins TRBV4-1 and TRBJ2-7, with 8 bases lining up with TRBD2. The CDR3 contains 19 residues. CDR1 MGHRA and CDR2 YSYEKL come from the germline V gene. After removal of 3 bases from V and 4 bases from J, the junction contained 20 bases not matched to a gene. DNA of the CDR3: TGCGCCAGCAGCCATCCATCGGCTAGCGGGCTCCTCTTTCTGTACGAGCAGTACTTC. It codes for CASSHPSASGLLFLYEQYF.

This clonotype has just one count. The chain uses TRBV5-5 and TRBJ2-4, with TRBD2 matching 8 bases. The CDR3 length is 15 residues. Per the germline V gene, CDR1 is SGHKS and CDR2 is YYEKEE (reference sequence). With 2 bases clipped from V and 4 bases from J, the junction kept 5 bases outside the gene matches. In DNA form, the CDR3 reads TGTGCCAGCAGCTTCCGGCTAGCGGGTAAAAACATTCAGTACTTC. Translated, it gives CASSFRLAGKNIQYF. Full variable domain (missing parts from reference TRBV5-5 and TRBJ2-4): DAGVTQSPTHLIKTRGQQVTLRCSPISGHKSVSWYQQVLGQGPQFIFQYYEKEERGRGNFPDRFSARQFPNYSSELNVNALLLGDSALYLCASSFRLAGKNIQYFGAGTRLSVL.

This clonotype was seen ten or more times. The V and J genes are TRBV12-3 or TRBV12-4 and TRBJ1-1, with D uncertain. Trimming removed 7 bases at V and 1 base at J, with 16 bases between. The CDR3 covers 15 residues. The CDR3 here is CASTLEGVGNTEAFF. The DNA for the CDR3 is TGTGCCAGCACCCTCGAGGGCGTGGGGAACACTGAAGCTTTCTTT.

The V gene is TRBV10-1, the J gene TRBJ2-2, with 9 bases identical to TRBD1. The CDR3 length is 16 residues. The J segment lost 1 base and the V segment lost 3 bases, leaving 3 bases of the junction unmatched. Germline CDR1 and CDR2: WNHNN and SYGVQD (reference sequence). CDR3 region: CASSDPGQGNTGELFF. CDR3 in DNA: TGCGCCAGCAGTGATCCGGGACAGGGGAACACCGGGGAGCTGTTTTTT.

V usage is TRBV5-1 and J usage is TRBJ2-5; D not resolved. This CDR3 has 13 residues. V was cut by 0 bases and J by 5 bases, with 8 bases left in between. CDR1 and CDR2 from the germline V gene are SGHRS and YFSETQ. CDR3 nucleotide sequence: TGCGCCAGCAGCTTGGACGTCGGGGAGACCCAGTACTTC. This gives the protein CASSLDVGETQYF.

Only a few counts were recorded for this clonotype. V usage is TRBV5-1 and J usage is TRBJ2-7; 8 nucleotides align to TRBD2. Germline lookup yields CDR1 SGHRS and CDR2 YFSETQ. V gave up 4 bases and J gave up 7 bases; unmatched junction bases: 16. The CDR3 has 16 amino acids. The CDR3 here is CASSARRREVLGEQYF. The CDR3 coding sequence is TGCGCCAGCAGCGCCCGCCGGCGGGAGGTTCTTGGGGAGCAGTACTTC.

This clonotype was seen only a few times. CDR3 sequence: CASSGGAGGYEQYF. CDR3 coding DNA: TGCGCCAGCAGCGGCGGGGCCGGTGGTTACGAGCAGTACTTC. The gene calls are TRBV5-1 and TRBJ2-7, with D maybe TRBD2 (6 bases). Trimming took 4 bases from V and 4 from J, leaving 15 bases between them. This CDR3 has 14 residues. Germline loops: CDR1 SGHRS, CDR2 YFSETQ.

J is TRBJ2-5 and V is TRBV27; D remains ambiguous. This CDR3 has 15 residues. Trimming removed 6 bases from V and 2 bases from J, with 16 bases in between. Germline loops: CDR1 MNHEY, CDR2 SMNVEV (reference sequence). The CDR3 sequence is CASSLLDGRQETQYF. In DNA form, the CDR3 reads TGTGCCAGCAGCCTCCTCGACGGACGTCAAGAGACCCAGTACTTC.

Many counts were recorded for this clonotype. The CDR3 bases are TGTGCCAGCAGTAATCCGGGCACTGAAGCTTTCTTT. This codes for CASSNPGTEAFF. The V call is TRBV3-1, the J call TRBJ1-1; D is uncertain. The CDR3 is 12 amino acids. The V gene lost 6 bases and the J gene lost 4 bases, with 9 bases spanning the gap. CDR1 and CDR2 from the germline V gene are LGHDT and YNNKEL (reference sequence).

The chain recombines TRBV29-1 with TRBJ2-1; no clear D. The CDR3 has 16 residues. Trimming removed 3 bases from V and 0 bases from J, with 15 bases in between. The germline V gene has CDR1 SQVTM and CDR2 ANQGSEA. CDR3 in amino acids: CSVDPKDGSSYNEQFF. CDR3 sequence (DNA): TGCAGCGTTGACCCGAAAGACGGAAGCTCCTACAATGAGCAGTTCTTC.

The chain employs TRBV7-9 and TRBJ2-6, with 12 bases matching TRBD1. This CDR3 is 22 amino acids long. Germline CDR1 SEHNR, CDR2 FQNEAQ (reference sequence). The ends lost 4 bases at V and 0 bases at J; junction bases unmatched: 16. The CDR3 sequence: CASSSRTGTGGAFPSGANVLTF. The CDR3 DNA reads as TGTGCCAGCAGCTCACGAACCGGGACAGGGGGCGCATTCCCCTCTGGGGCCAACGTCCTGACTTTC.